Sequencing of this T cell receptor beta chain was carried out in a study of T cell repertoires in cytomegalovirus infection. Findings and limits, study-wide: Public TCR beta family frequency separated CMV-and-HLA carriers, including in an independent cohort. HLA-C-restricted TCR beta clonotypes specific for CMV led the ex vivo response.

The CDR3 loop spans 13 amino acids. Looked up from germline, CDR1 is SQVTM and CDR2 is ANQGSEA. V was trimmed by 7 bases and J by 6 bases, leaving 16 bases between them. In TCRdb, the reads were re-called with MiXCR into one record per CDR3 protein. In the table there are under 350,000 distinct CDR3 sequences, approximately 9.5% of which are singletons. Regarding this clonotype: Its antigen is currently unknown.

The sample consisted of PBMCs. This chain connects TRBV29-1 to TRBJ1-5; D might be TRBD1 (5 bases). This sequence was found in a human donor in good health (CMV status not recorded). Some clones in this sample may be carry-over from other donors' samples. CDR3 residues: CSGAPGAGQPQHF. DNA for the CDR3: TGCAGCGGCGCACCTGGGGCCGGTCAGCCCCAGCATTTT.